These T cell receptor beta chains were read from a single sample in a study of control samples from healthy donors and cancer patients. Using immunoSEQ multiplex PCR, the repertoire was profiled, and TCRdb retains in-frame clones only, with some absent. The sample shows over 100,000 clones, approximately 90% of them seen only once. The sample consisted of blood. The origin of the receptors is a human donor in good health. The donor label of this sample is uncertain. Both conserved end residues are part of each CDR3. The order of the fields is J gene, V gene, D gene, clone size, CDR3 DNA, CDR3 protein. A D gene is named only where the DNA matches it firmly. Clone sizes are given selectively: once, few, many, or a class where the clone is expanded.

J: TRBJ1-5; V: TRBV12-5; D: .; size: once; DNA: TGTGCTAGTGGTTCGGACCGGACCAGGAGGGCCCAGCATTTT; CDR3: CASGSDRTRRAQHF
J: TRBJ1-4; V: TRBV5-1; D: TRBD1; size: .; DNA: TGCGCCAGCAGCAGGGGGCTGGGTAATGAAAAACTGTTTTTT; CDR3: CASSRGLGNEKLFF
J: TRBJ1-1; V: TRBV15; D: .; size: .; DNA: TGTGCCACCAGCAGAGATCACGGAGAGGACACTGAAGCTTTCTTT; CDR3: CATSRDHGEDTEAFF
J: TRBJ1-1; V: TRBV18; D: .; size: .; DNA: TGTGCCAGCTCACCACAGGATATGAACACTGAAGCTTTCTTT; CDR3: CASSPQDMNTEAFF
J: TRBJ2-1; V: TRBV9; D: .; size: .; DNA: TGTGCCAGCACCCCTCAACTAGCAGGGAGTGAGCAGTTCTTC; CDR3: CASTPQLAGSEQFF
J: TRBJ2-3; V: TRBV24-1; D: .; size: .; DNA: TGTGCCACCAGTGATTTGGGTAGCTCCAGCACAGATACGCAGTATTTT; CDR3: CATSDLGSSSTDTQYF
J: TRBJ2-5; V: TRBV10-2; D: .; size: .; DNA: TGCGCCAGCGCTCCCGTTTTTCGGCGAAGGGGTAGAGAGACCCAGTACTTC; CDR3: CASAPVFRRRGRETQYF
J: TRBJ1-4; V: TRBV5-4; D: .; size: .; DNA: TGTGCCAGCTCACCGGGGGGCTCTGTTAATGAAAAACTGTTTTTT; CDR3: CASSPGGSVNEKLFF
J: TRBJ1-1; V: TRBV3-1/TRBV3-2; D: .; size: once; DNA: TGTGCCAGCAGCCAAGACCTGGGAATTTTTGAAGCTTTCTTT; CDR3: CASSQDLGIFEAFF
J: TRBJ2-5; V: TRBV3-1/TRBV3-2; D: TRBD1; size: .; DNA: TGTGCCAGCAGCCAAGGGGGACAGGGCATGGAAGAGACCCAGTACTTC; CDR3: CASSQGGQGMEETQYF
J: TRBJ1-3; V: TRBV6-5; D: .; size: .; DNA: TGTGCCAGCAGTCAGGGCTACTCTGGAAACACCATATATTTT; CDR3: CASSQGYSGNTIYF
J: TRBJ1-6; V: TRBV19; D: .; size: .; DNA: TGTGCCAGTACCCAGGGGACCTATAATTCACCCCTCCACTTT; CDR3: CASTQGTYNSPLHF
J: TRBJ2-6; V: TRBV7-2; D: .; size: .; DNA: TGTGCCAGCAGCCTTCGACGGTCTGGGGCCAACGTCCTGACTTTC; CDR3: CASSLRRSGANVLTF
J: TRBJ1-6; V: TRBV7-9; D: TRBD1; size: .; DNA: TGTGCCAGCAGCACAGGGGCCAAGAATTCACCCCTCCACTTT; CDR3: CASSTGAKNSPLHF
J: TRBJ2-1; V: TRBV18; D: .; size: .; DNA: TGTGCCAGCTCACTGGGGTCCTACAATGAGCAGTTCTTC; CDR3: CASSLGSYNEQFF
J: TRBJ2-3; V: TRBV24-1; D: TRBD1; size: .; DNA: TGTGCCACCAGTGGGATGACAGGGCCAGATACGCAGTATTTT; CDR3: CATSGMTGPDTQYF
J: TRBJ1-5; V: TRBV28; D: .; size: .; DNA: TGTGCCAGCAGTTTTAAGTTTGTACCGTATAGCAATCAGCCCCAGCATTTT; CDR3: CASSFKFVPYSNQPQHF
J: TRBJ1-2; V: TRBV5-1; D: .; size: .; DNA: TGCGCCAGCAGCTTAATGGGAAACTATGGCTACACCTTC; CDR3: CASSLMGNYGYTF
J: TRBJ2-7; V: TRBV18; D: .; size: .; DNA: TGTGCCAGCTCCCCAAAGGGGGAAACTAGGGTGATCTACGAGCAGTACTTC; CDR3: CASSPKGETRVIYEQYF
J: TRBJ1-2; V: TRBV9; D: TRBD1; size: .; DNA: TGTGCCAGCAGCGCCCTGACAGGGAGCGGCTACACCTTC; CDR3: CASSALTGSGYTF
J: TRBJ1-6; V: TRBV2; D: .; size: .; DNA: TGTGCCAGCAGCCCCCCATTCTCCTATAATTCACCCCTCCACTTT; CDR3: CASSPPFSYNSPLHF
J: TRBJ1-1; V: TRBV6-5; D: TRBD1; size: .; DNA: TGTGCCAGCAGTCCACAGGGGGACGGGGGCACTGAAGCTTTCTTT; CDR3: CASSPQGDGGTEAFF
J: TRBJ1-1; V: TRBV6-5; D: .; size: .; DNA: TGTGCCAGCAGGTTCGGAGGAGAGACTGAAGCTTTCTTT; CDR3: CASRFGGETEAFF
J: TRBJ1-4; V: TRBV27; D: .; size: .; DNA: TGTGCCAGCAGTAGGACCCGGGGGGAAAAACTGTTTTTT; CDR3: CASSRTRGEKLFF
J: TRBJ1-1; V: TRBV6-6; D: TRBD1; size: .; DNA: TGTGCCAGCCGGGACAGGGCCCTCCAAACTGAAGCTTTCTTT; CDR3: CASRDRALQTEAFF
J: TRBJ1-1; V: TRBV3-1/TRBV3-2; D: .; size: .; DNA: TGTGCCAGCAGCCAAGGAGGCGGCCTTGAAGCTTTCTTT; CDR3: CASSQGGGLEAFF
J: TRBJ2-1; V: TRBV20-1; D: .; size: .; DNA: TGCAGTGCTAGTGGTAGTGGGGGTGATGAGCAGTTCTTC; CDR3: CSASGSGGDEQFF
J: TRBJ1-2; V: TRBV5-4; D: TRBD1; size: once; DNA: TGTGCCAGCAGCTTGAGACAGGGCGGGGGCTATGGCTACACCTTC; CDR3: CASSLRQGGGYGYTF
J: TRBJ1-2; V: TRBV7-2; D: .; size: .; DNA: TGTGCCAGCAGCTTAGCGAGTGGGCAGGGTGACGGCTACACCTTC; CDR3: CASSLASGQGDGYTF
J: TRBJ1-5; V: TRBV27; D: .; size: .; DNA: TGTGCCAGCAGTTACAGGAATAGCAATCAGCCCCAGCATTTT; CDR3: CASSYRNSNQPQHF
J: TRBJ2-7; V: TRBV25-1; D: TRBD2; size: .; DNA: TGTGCCAGCAGTGAATCGGGAGGGGGCGAGCAGTACTTC; CDR3: CASSESGGGEQYF
J: TRBJ2-1; V: TRBV4-2; D: .; size: .; DNA: TGTGCCAGCAGCCATGGGGGACTGTACAATGAGCAGTTCTTC; CDR3: CASSHGGLYNEQFF
J: TRBJ1-1; V: TRBV14; D: .; size: .; DNA: TGTGCCAGCAGCCAAGGGACAGTTGAAGCTTTCTTT; CDR3: CASSQGTVEAFF
J: TRBJ1-6; V: TRBV6-2/TRBV6-3; D: .; size: .; DNA: TGTGCCAGCAGCCTCGGGAATTCACCCCTCCACTTT; CDR3: CASSLGNSPLHF
J: TRBJ1-2; V: TRBV6-5; D: .; size: .; DNA: TGTGCCAGCAGCTCCGGGGTAACTAACTATGGCTACACCTTC; CDR3: CASSSGVTNYGYTF
J: TRBJ2-7; V: TRBV7-6; D: TRBD1; size: .; DNA: TGTGCCAGCAGCCCCTGGGACAGGGGGTACTACGAGCAGTACTTC; CDR3: CASSPWDRGYYEQYF
J: TRBJ1-1; V: TRBV12-5; D: .; size: .; DNA: TGTGCTAGTGGTTTCGCGAACACTGAAGCTTTCTTT; CDR3: CASGFANTEAFF
J: TRBJ1-5; V: TRBV21-1; D: .; size: .; DNA: TGTGCCAGCACCCTAGGGAGCCAGCCCCAGCATTTT; CDR3: CASTLGSQPQHF
J: TRBJ1-2; V: TRBV3-1/TRBV3-2; D: .; size: .; DNA: TGTGCCAGCAGCCAAGAATTTGGGATATTATACTATGGCTACACCTTC; CDR3: CASSQEFGILYYGYTF
J: TRBJ2-2; V: TRBV29-1; D: TRBD2; size: .; DNA: TGCAGCGTCCAGGGAGGGACCGGGGAGCTGTTTTTT; CDR3: CSVQGGTGELFF
J: TRBJ1-5; V: TRBV7-9; D: TRBD1; size: .; DNA: TGTGCCAGCAGCATTGGGGGACAGGGGGTTATCAATCAGCCCCAGCATTTT; CDR3: CASSIGGQGVINQPQHF
J: TRBJ1-2; V: TRBV30; D: TRBD1; size: once; DNA: TGTGCTATGAAGGACAGGGGGCCGGGTGGCTACACCTTC; CDR3: CAMKDRGPGGYTF
J: TRBJ1-3; V: TRBV30; D: .; size: .; DNA: TGTGCCTGGAGTGTAGAGGAAGCTGGAAACACCATATATTTT; CDR3: CAWSVEEAGNTIYF
J: TRBJ1-2; V: TRBV28; D: .; size: .; DNA: TGTGCCAGAACAGGGAGGGAGTCCACCTTC; CDR3: CARTGRESTF
J: TRBJ2-5; V: TRBV23-1; D: .; size: .; DNA: TGCGCCAGCCATGAGGGGGGGGGCGGACAAGAGACCCAGTACTTC; CDR3: CASHEGGGGQETQYF
J: TRBJ1-1; V: TRBV2; D: .; size: once; DNA: TGTGCCAGCGCCAGGGTCGACGCTTTCTTT; CDR3: CASARVDAFF
J: TRBJ1-6; V: TRBV27; D: .; size: .; DNA: TGTGCCAGCAGTTTTGAAGGGATTAGTAATTCACCCCTCCACTTT; CDR3: CASSFEGISNSPLHF
J: TRBJ1-5; V: TRBV28; D: TRBD1; size: .; DNA: TGTGCCAGCAACCCCGTCGCAGGGGGCATTGGTCAGCCCCAGCATTTT; CDR3: CASNPVAGGIGQPQHF
J: TRBJ1-5; V: TRBV5-8; D: .; size: .; DNA: TGTGCCAGCAGCAAACAGTATAGCAATCAGCCCCAGCATTTT; CDR3: CASSKQYSNQPQHF
J: TRBJ1-5; V: TRBV24-1; D: .; size: .; DNA: TGTGCCGTCACAACGGGGAGCAATCAGCCCCAGCATTTT; CDR3: CAVTTGSNQPQHF
J: TRBJ1-4; V: TRBV7-6; D: TRBD1; size: .; DNA: TGTGCCAGCAGCCACGACAGGGCCGAAAAACTGTTTTTT; CDR3: CASSHDRAEKLFF
J: TRBJ2-1; V: TRBV24-1; D: .; size: .; DNA: TGTGCCACCAGTGATCCCGCCCGGGGGGCCCACAATGAGCAGTTCTTC; CDR3: CATSDPARGAHNEQFF
J: TRBJ2-4; V: TRBV28; D: .; size: .; DNA: TGTGCCAGCAGCCCCACAGGGAAAGCAGCCAAAAACATTCAGTACTTC; CDR3: CASSPTGKAAKNIQYF
J: TRBJ2-1; V: TRBV6-2/TRBV6-3; D: .; size: .; DNA: TGTGCCAGCAGTTACTCGCCGGCCTACAATGAGCAGTTCTTC; CDR3: CASSYSPAYNEQFF
J: TRBJ1-1; V: TRBV18; D: .; size: .; DNA: TGTGCCAGCTCGCCGATCCAGGGGACGGACACTGAAGCTTTCTTT; CDR3: CASSPIQGTDTEAFF
J: TRBJ1-5; V: TRBV28; D: .; size: .; DNA: TGTGCCTCGGGCAGTAGCAATCAGCCCCAGCATTTT; CDR3: CASGSSNQPQHF
J: TRBJ1-5; V: TRBV19; D: .; size: .; DNA: TGTGCCAGTACTACAGGAGTTTACAATCAGCCCCAGCATTTT; CDR3: CASTTGVYNQPQHF
J: TRBJ1-6; V: TRBV10-3; D: .; size: .; DNA: TGTGCCATCAGTGATACACCCAAAACCTATAATTCACCCCTCCACTTT; CDR3: CAISDTPKTYNSPLHF
J: TRBJ2-7; V: TRBV14; D: TRBD1; size: .; DNA: TGTGCCAGCAGCCAAGTATCCGGGACAGGTCTTTCCTACGAGCAGTACTTC; CDR3: CASSQVSGTGLSYEQYF